The 7 T cell receptor beta chains below were found in one sample sequenced in a study of cytomegalovirus exposure and HLA in healthy donors. A multiplex PCR was run with 60 Vbeta primers and 13 Jbeta primers. Libraries were prepared by immunoSEQ multiplex PCR; TCRdb keeps only in-frame clonotypes and omits some of them. The table has some 180,000 clones, 85% seen once. What was sequenced was PBMCs. The receptors were sampled from a woman between 50 and 59 years old in good health and CMV-seronegative.

The V and J genes are TRBV6-5 and TRBJ2-4, with D maybe TRBD1 (6 bases). The CDR3 is 14 amino acids. The germline V gene encodes CDR1 MNHEY and CDR2 SVGAGI. Trimming shortened V by 6 bases and J by 8 bases, and 17 bases separated the two germline ends. The CDR3 spells CASRRQVEGDIQYF. DNA for the CDR3: TGTGCCAGCAGAAGACAGGTCGAAGGGGACATTCAGTACTTC.

The chain recombines TRBV4-1 with TRBJ2-2, with a possible D match to TRBD2 (5 bases). Between the trimmed V and J ends, which lost 2 bases and 5 bases, there was a span of 12 bases. The CDR3 extends over 15 amino acids. Germline values: CDR1 MGHRA, CDR2 YSYEKL. The CDR3 region is CASSQTREGTGELFF. The CDR3 coding sequence is TGCGCCAGCAGCCAAACTCGAGAGGGAACCGGGGAGCTGTTTTTT.

The chain combines TRBV4-3 with TRBJ1-2, with TRBD1 identical over 9 bases. This CDR3 contains 15 residues. Germline trimming cut 3 bases from V and 6 bases from J; bases unmatched to any gene: 8. Germline assignment: CDR1 LGHNA and CDR2 YSLEER. The CDR3 sequence is CASSHPGTGTNGYTF. Here the CDR3 DNA reads TGCGCCAGCAGCCATCCCGGGACAGGGACGAATGGCTACACCTTC.

V gene TRBV19 combines with J gene TRBJ2-2; 10 bases map to TRBD1. The CDR3 spans 14 residues. The junction had 4 bases not matched to a gene; V was cut back by 8 bases and J by 4 bases. Germline CDR1 is LNHDA and CDR2 is SQIVND (reference sequence). The CDR3 loop is CASGDRGSTGELFF. The CDR3 DNA reads as TGTGCCAGTGGGGACAGGGGCTCCACCGGGGAGCTGTTTTTT.

The chain employs TRBV27 and TRBJ2-3, with TRBD2 matching over 10 bases. In germline, CDR1 is MNHEY, CDR2 SMNVEV (reference sequence). CDR3 length: 19 residues. The J segment lost 4 bases and the V segment lost 4 bases, leaving 17 bases of the junction unmatched. As DNA, the CDR3 is TGTGCCAGCAGTTCCCTTGCTAGCGGGAGTTTCATTTCGGCAGATACGCAGTATTTT. It translates to CASSSLASGSFISADTQYF.

The J gene is TRBJ2-7, the V gene TRBV5-1, with no clear D. The ends were cut back, 0 bases at V and 9 bases at J, with 10 bases in the middle. The germline CDR1 and CDR2 sequences are SGHRS and YFSETQ. This CDR3 is built from 12 residues. The CDR3 DNA is TGCGCCAGCAGCTTGGGTGACTCCGGGCAGTACTTC. This translates into CASSLGDSGQYF. The variable domain in full, with the rest retrieved from reference TRBV5-1 and TRBJ2-7, is KAGVTQTPRYLIKTRGQQVTLSCSPISGHRSVSWYQQTPGQGLQFLFEYFSETQRNKGNFPGRFSGRQFSNSRSEMNVSTLELGDSALYLCASSLGDSGQYFGPGTRLTVT.

The chain links TRBV5-1 to TRBJ1-4; 7 bases line up with TRBD1. CDR1 is SGHRS and CDR2 is YFSETQ in the germline V gene. The CDR3 is 14 residues long. V was clipped by 3 bases and J by 4 bases; unmatched bases: 3. The CDR3 region has the DNA TGCGCCAGCAGCTACCGGGACAGTAATGAAAAACTGTTTTTT. Translated, it gives CASSYRDSNEKLFF.